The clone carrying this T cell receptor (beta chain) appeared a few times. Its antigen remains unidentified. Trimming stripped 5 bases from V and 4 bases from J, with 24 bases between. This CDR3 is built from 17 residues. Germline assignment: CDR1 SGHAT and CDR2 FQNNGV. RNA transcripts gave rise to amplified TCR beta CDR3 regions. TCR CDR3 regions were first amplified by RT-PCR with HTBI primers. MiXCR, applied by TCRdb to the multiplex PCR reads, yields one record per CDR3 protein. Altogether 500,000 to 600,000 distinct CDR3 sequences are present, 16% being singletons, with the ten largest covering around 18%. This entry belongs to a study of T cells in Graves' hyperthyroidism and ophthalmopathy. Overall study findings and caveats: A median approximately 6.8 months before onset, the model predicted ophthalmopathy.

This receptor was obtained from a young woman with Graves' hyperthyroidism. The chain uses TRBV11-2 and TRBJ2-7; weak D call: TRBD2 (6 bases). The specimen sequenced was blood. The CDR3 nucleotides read TGTGCCAGCAGCCCGACGGGACCCGGGAGCTCGAATTACGAGCAGTACTTC. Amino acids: CASSPTGPGSSNYEQYF.